This T cell receptor beta chain emerged from a study of cytomegalovirus exposure and HLA in healthy donors. General study findings and limits: Diagnosis of cytomegalovirus status made by the classifier reportedly showed high specificity and sensitivity. What TCR beta sequences reportedly achieved was accurate prediction of HLA-A and HLA-B alleles in most subjects.

Note on this clone: The antigen is undetermined.

Germline V gene lookup returns CDR1 MNHNY and CDR2 SVGAGI (reference sequence). This CDR3 is 12 amino acids long. V shed 7 bases and J shed 10 bases, with 14 bases lying between them. Donors sampled were nominally healthy, though unrecorded immune exposures were likely. PCR used 60 Vbeta primers and 13 Jbeta primers. The table came from immunoSEQ multiplex PCR; TCRdb's copy has only in-frame clones and leaves some out. The table lists roughly 55,000 clones. J is TRBJ2-1 and V is TRBV6-6; a possible D gene is TRBD2 (5 bases). The sample was PBMCs. This TCR was recovered from a woman in her forties or fifties in good health and CMV-seropositive. The CDR3, as DNA: TGTGCCAGCAACTTACTAGGTTTGGAGCAGTTCTTC. It codes for CASNLLGLEQFF.